The sequence of this T cell receptor beta chain was determined in a study of blood T cell repertoires in COVID-19. Overall study context: Samples representing acute and convalescent COVID-19 were sourced from the United States, Italy and Spain. Sample material is recorded as cDNA or gDNA derived from T cells, B-cell-depleted T cells, or PBMCs.

CDR1 is KGHSH and CDR2 is LQKENI in the germline V gene. The ends were cut back, 3 bases at V and 8 bases at J, with 8 bases in the middle. The CDR3 spans 12 residues. Authors' processing steps: How many nucleated cells were present was estimated from reference gene primer amplification. Produced via immunoSEQ multiplex PCR; TCRdb's table is partial and in-frame only. V and J calls and clone size follow that table, whereas D and trimming were derived from the DNA. Counted here are 200,000 to 250,000 clones, approximately 90% occurring once; the ten biggest clones make up approximately 4.8%. The source of this sequence is a man in his fifties or sixties with acute or convalescent COVID-19. The sequenced sample consisted of peripheral blood. The V and J genes are TRBV18 and TRBJ2-1; D call uncertain. CDR3 in amino acids: CASSPQRDEQFF. DNA for the CDR3: TGTGCCAGCTCACCCCAGCGCGATGAGCAGTTCTTC.